This T cell receptor beta chain was sequenced during a study of blood T cell repertoires in COVID-19. Study-level background: Specimens from acute and convalescent COVID-19 originated in the United States, Italy and Spain. Sources were T cells, B-cell-depleted T cells, or PBMCs; the material itself was cDNA or gDNA.

Per the original data handling: Reference gene primer amplification gave estimated nucleated cell counts. Method: immunoSEQ multiplex PCR; TCRdb's copy keeps in-frame clones and lacks some. That table furnishes V, J and clone size, whereas the DNA furnished D and trimming. The sample contains about 270,000 clones, around nine tenths of which appear only once. This clonotype was sampled from a man between 35 and 55 years old with active or convalescent COVID-19. Sequencing was carried out using peripheral blood.

The CDR3 reads CASSLEATETQYF. In DNA, the CDR3 is TGCGCCAGCAGCTTAGAAGCAACTGAGACCCAGTACTTC. The V call is TRBV5-1, the J call TRBJ2-5; D uncertain. From germline, CDR1 is SGHRS and CDR2 YFSETQ. V was shortened by 2 bases and J by 5 bases, with 10 bases between the two germline ends. CDR3 length equals 13 residues.